The present entry profiles one T cell receptor (beta chain) with its context. Its antigen is not known. The source of the sample is a study of shared clonotypes between healthy human individuals. Regarding the study as a whole: When compared with the clonotypes that were shared by all four sorted-subset donors, the non-shared clonotypes turned out to have lower generation probabilities. Rarefaction showed that sequencing of sorted subsets was incomplete (despite large depth).

Study processing details: Junction-only sequences produced by ImmunoSEQ had no quality scores, so filtering differed. TCRdb's copy holds only in-frame clones and misses some; the assay was immunoSEQ multiplex PCR. For V, J and clone size, that table is used; D and trimming come from the DNA. The data hold about 2 million clones, with about 95% observed a single time. Positively selected for CCR7, the CD45RO-negative cells used as naive CD8 cells excluded terminally differentiated effector memory CD45RA+ cells. The origin of this receptor is a man between 18 and 29 years old in good health. The sample taken for sequencing was naive CD8+ T cells sorted from blood.

The CDR3 protein is CASSQDGYYGYTF. The CDR3 region has the DNA TGCGCCAGCAGCCAAGATGGGTACTATGGCTACACCTTC. The gene calls are TRBV4-1 and TRBJ1-2; D is unresolved. Deletions cut 0 bases from V and 3 bases from J, with 5 bases between. CDR3 length: 13 amino acids. Germline lookup yields CDR1 MGHRA and CDR2 YSYEKL.